The clone carrying this TCR beta chain was seen just once. Its matching antigen is unknown. Unique molecular identifiers were incorporated during preparation of the TCRbeta library. TCRdb ran MiXCR on the PCR reads and lists one entry per CDR3 protein. The sample shows some 450,000 distinct CDR3 sequences, 43% of them seen only once. Germline lookup yields CDR1 MGHRA and CDR2 YSYEKL. The CDR3 has 16 amino acids. J lost 1 base, V lost 1 base, and 1 base had no gene match. The data were taken from a study of T-cell reconstitution after alpha-beta-depleted transplantation in children. Points from the study as a whole: The authors attributed T-cell counts and diversity one year after transplant mostly to newly produced T cells. Several hundred expanded graft clones reportedly supplied alpha-beta T cells about two months after transplant. Surviving recipient cells, namely T cells and thymic progenitors, were the source of high day-60 TCRbeta diversity in some patients.

This clonotype was obtained from a girl aged 2-15 years with aplastic anemia, due to receive a stem cell transplant. The material was PBMCs, obtained before TCRalphabeta/CD19-depleted stem cell transplant. The V and J genes are TRBV4-1 and TRBJ2-2, with 9 bases identical to TRBD2. The CDR3 DNA follows: TGCGCCAGCAGCCAAGTACTAGCGGGGAACACCGGGGAGCTGTTTTTT. Its translation: CASSQVLAGNTGELFF.